Each of the 21 T cell receptor beta chains below was sequenced from the same sample in a study of chemoradiotherapy in HPV16-positive cancers. Sequencing used immunoSEQ multiplex PCR; TCRdb keeps in-frame clones, though not all of them. The sample consists of tens of thousands of clones, approximately 90% of them appearing once. Specimen: blood, collected from a patient who underwent chemoradiotherapy. These receptors were collected from a human donor with HPV-associated anogenital cancer.

V usage is TRBV30 and J usage is TRBJ2-5, with D possibly matching TRBD2 (5 bases). The V end lost 0 bases, the J end lost 4 bases, and 15 bases lay between the germline ends. The CDR3 contains 15 residues. In germline, CDR1 is GTSNPN, CDR2 SVGIG (reference sequence). This CDR3 is CAWSVPGSAGETQYF. The DNA of the CDR3 is TGTGCCTGGAGTGTACCGGGCTCGGCGGGAGAGACCCAGTACTTC.

The chain carries TRBV10-3 and TRBJ1-1; no definite D call. In germline, CDR1 is ENHRY, CDR2 SYGVKD. The CDR3 loop spans 16 amino acids. Trimming shortened V by 0 bases and J by 1 base, and 12 bases separated the two germline ends. The CDR3 nucleotides are TGTGCCATCAGTGAGTCGATCGCGGGTAAGAACACTGAAGCTTTCTTT. It specifies CAISESIAGKNTEAFF.

The V gene is TRBV28, the J gene TRBJ2-7; 8 nucleotides agree with TRBD1. CDR3 length: 14 residues. Germline CDR1 and CDR2: MDHEN and SYDVKM. V trimming: 3 bases; J trimming: 4 bases; junction bases outside the gene matches: 5. The CDR3 sequence: CASSFGQGGYEQYF. For the CDR3, the DNA is TGTGCCAGCAGTTTCGGACAGGGAGGATACGAGCAGTACTTC. The full variable domain, rest sourced from reference TRBV28 and TRBJ2-7, is DVKVTQSSRYLVKRTGEKVFLECVQDMDHENMFWYRQDPGLGLRLIYFSYDVKMKEKGDIPEGYSVSREKKERFSLILESASTNQTSMYLCASSFGQGGYEQYFGPGTRLTVT.

This chain links TRBV28 with TRBJ2-7; possibly TRBD1 for D (6 bases). V lost 7 bases and J lost 3, with 16 bases in between. This CDR3 comprises 14 residues. Germline CDR1 MDHEN, CDR2 SYDVKM. CDR3 nucleotide sequence: TGTGCCAGCAAGTCTTGGACAGACTACTACGAGCAGTACTTC. This translates into CASKSWTDYYEQYF.

The chain has TRBV2 and TRBJ1-4, with D possibly TRBD1 on 5 matching bases. The CDR3 consists of 14 residues. CDR1 is SNHLY, CDR2 FYNNEI, per germline. Trimming took off 8 bases at V and 1 base at J, with 11 bases between the two ends. In nucleotides, the CDR3 is TGTGCCAGCGAAAGGGGTATAACTAATGAAAAACTGTTTTTT. Amino acids: CASERGITNEKLFF.

The chain links TRBV28 to TRBJ2-5; 11 nucleotides match TRBD1. Per germline, CDR1 MDHEN and CDR2 SYDVKM. The CDR3 contains 15 residues. V gave up 6 bases and J gave up 7 bases; unmatched junction bases: 10. The CDR3 nucleotides read TGTGCCAGCAGAGTCCCGGGACAGGGGGGTCCGACCCAGTACTTC. Protein: CASRVPGQGGPTQYF. The entire variable domain, with the rest obtained from reference TRBV28 and TRBJ2-5, is as follows: DVKVTQSSRYLVKRTGEKVFLECVQDMDHENMFWYRQDPGLGLRLIYFSYDVKMKEKGDIPEGYSVSREKKERFSLILESASTNQTSMYLCASRVPGQGGPTQYFGPGTRLLVL.

The chain is built from TRBV6-1 and TRBJ1-2; TRBD1 matches at 7 bases. CDR1 and CDR2 from the germline V gene are MNHNS and SASEGT. CDR3 length equals 14 residues. The J segment lost 6 bases and the V segment lost 0 bases, leaving 4 bases of the junction unmatched. The DNA of the CDR3 is TGTGCCAGCAGTGAAGCGGAGGGGGCGGATGGCTACACCTTC. Translation: CASSEAEGADGYTF.

The CDR3 here is CASSYQNEQYF. CDR3 DNA: TGTGCCAGCAGTTACCAGAACGAGCAGTACTTC. The gene calls are TRBV6-5 and TRBJ2-7; D gene unclear. Germline CDR1 reads MNHEY; CDR2 reads SVGAGI. V was cut by 2 bases and J by 5 bases, with 4 bases left in between. The CDR3 loop spans 11 amino acids.

The chain recombines TRBV5-1 with TRBJ2-5; perhaps TRBD2 as D (6 bases). In germline, CDR1 is SGHRS, CDR2 YFSETQ. Trimming pared 1 base from V and 4 bases from J, leaving 14 bases between. The CDR3 has 15 amino acids. The CDR3 spells CASSLLTGAGETQYF. Written as DNA, the CDR3 is TGCGCCAGCAGCTTGCTTACGGGAGCGGGAGAGACCCAGTACTTC.

The genes are TRBV29-1 and TRBJ1-1, with D uncertain. CDR3 size: 10 residues. The V gene's germline CDR1 is SQVTM and CDR2 ANQGSEA. V was shortened by 6 bases and J by 5 bases, with 7 bases between the two germline ends. CDR3 bases: TGCAGCGTATCAGAAACTGAAGCTTTCTTT. Translating gives CSVSETEAFF. Drawing the rest from reference TRBV29-1 and TRBJ1-1, the complete variable domain is SAVISQKPSRDICQRGTSLTIQCQVDSQVTMMFWYRQQPGQSLTLIATANQGSEATYESGFVIDKFPISRPNLTFSTLTVSNMSPEDSSIYLCSVSETEAFFGQGTRLTVV.

This chain joins TRBV19 and TRBJ2-7; D remains ambiguous. V was pared by 0 bases and J by 3 bases, with 9 bases between. Germline assignment: CDR1 LNHDA and CDR2 SQIVND (reference sequence). The CDR3 sequence is 14 residues long. The CDR3 loop is CASSIEGNHYEQYF. The DNA for the CDR3 is TGTGCCAGTAGTATAGAGGGCAACCACTACGAGCAGTACTTC.

This rearrangement joins TRBV10-3 to TRBJ2-1; 10 nucleotides align to TRBD1. The CDR3 consists of 14 residues. Germline CDR1 ENHRY, CDR2 SYGVKD. The junction had 2 bases not matched to a gene; V was cut back by 3 bases and J by 6 bases. The CDR3, as DNA: TGTGCCATCAGTGATCGGACAGGGGGCAATGAGCAGTTCTTC. It specifies CAISDRTGGNEQFF.

This rearrangement joins TRBV7-8 to TRBJ2-6; D is possibly TRBD1 (5 bases). CDR3 length equals 17 residues. Per the germline V gene, CDR1 is SGHVS and CDR2 is FQNEAQ. Trimming took off 1 base at V and 0 bases at J, with 10 bases between the two ends. CDR3 coding DNA: TGTGCCAGCAGCTTAGGTAGGGGCTACTCTGGGGCCAACGTCCTGACTTTC. Amino acid sequence: CASSLGRGYSGANVLTF.

The rearrangement joins TRBV28 to TRBJ1-5; D is undetermined. This CDR3 comprises 15 residues. Trimming left V 3 bases short and J 2 bases short, with 11 bases between. The germline gives CDR1 MDHEN, CDR2 SYDVKM. The CDR3 DNA follows: TGTGCCAGCAGTTTCTCCCCGTCTCGCAATCAGCCCCAGCATTTT. Translation gives CASSFSPSRNQPQHF.

The chain is built from TRBV5-1 and TRBJ1-4; possibly TRBD1 for D (5 bases). The CDR3 contains 14 residues. Trimming removed 4 bases from V and 6 bases from J, with 13 bases in between. In germline, CDR1 is SGHRS, CDR2 YFSETQ. CDR3 in DNA: TGCGCCAGCAGCACCCGGGGGGGTGATGAAAAACTGTTTTTT. This translates into CASSTRGGDEKLFF.

V usage is TRBV5-1 and J usage is TRBJ2-7, with TRBD2 matching 7 bases. Looked up from germline, CDR1 is SGHRS and CDR2 is YFSETQ. This CDR3 spans 15 amino acids. Trimming removed 0 bases from V and 3 bases from J; junction bases left unmatched: 6. The CDR3 loop reads CASSLAGAGFYEQYF. CDR3 in DNA: TGCGCCAGCAGCTTGGCAGGAGCGGGATTCTACGAGCAGTACTTC.

The chain carries TRBV29-1 and TRBJ2-7; the match to TRBD1 covers 9 bases. This CDR3 spans 13 amino acids. Germline loops: CDR1 SQVTM, CDR2 ANQGSEA. Trimming took 4 bases from V and 5 from J; bases not matched to a gene: 6. This chain's CDR3 is CSVAPGTGNEQYF. For the CDR3, the DNA is TGCAGCGTTGCCCCCGGGACAGGGAACGAGCAGTACTTC.

The V and J genes are TRBV19 and TRBJ2-1; D call uncertain. V was shortened by 3 bases and J by 2 bases, with 8 bases between the two germline ends. Germline V CDR1 and CDR2: LNHDA, SQIVND (reference sequence). The length of the CDR3 is 14 residues. For the CDR3, the DNA is TGTGCCAGTAGTATTGGGGAACCCTACAATGAGCAGTTCTTC. The encoded protein is CASSIGEPYNEQFF.

The chain employs TRBV6-6 and TRBJ1-4, with a weak D call TRBD1 (6 bases). Trimming removed 6 bases at V and 3 bases at J, with 14 bases between. This CDR3 is 15 amino acids long. Germline-derived CDR1 and CDR2 are MNHNY and SVGAGI (reference sequence). The CDR3 is CASSPIQGPNEKLFF. The CDR3 nucleotides read TGTGCCAGCAGCCCCATACAGGGACCTAATGAAAAACTGTTTTTT.

The chain employs TRBV7-8 and TRBJ2-7; 8 bases align to TRBD1. V lost 1 base to trimming and J lost 3 bases; unmatched junction nucleotides: 2. This CDR3 region has 14 residues. CDR1 is SGHVS and CDR2 is FQNEAQ in the germline V gene. The DNA for the CDR3 is TGTGCCAGCAGCTTAGTGGGGACAGGCTACGAGCAGTACTTC. Protein product: CASSLVGTGYEQYF.

The genes are TRBV28 and TRBJ2-7, with a weak D call TRBD2 (5 bases). V was pared by 9 bases and J by 3 bases, with 18 bases between. This CDR3 comprises 14 residues. Germline V CDR1 and CDR2: MDHEN, SYDVKM. In nucleotides, the CDR3 is TGTGCCAGTCAGAGCCCGGGGAATAACTACGAGCAGTACTTC. Translated: CASQSPGNNYEQYF.